This entry concerns a single T cell receptor (beta chain). Germline lookup yields CDR1 MNHEY and CDR2 SVGAGI. Trimming cost V 6 bases and J 10 bases, with 16 bases left between them. The CDR3 has 14 residues. The sample comes from a study of Ad26.COV2.S vaccination and SARS-CoV-2 variants. Generated by immunoSEQ multiplex PCR, the TCRdb table keeps only in-frame clones and is missing some. This sample has about 350,000 clones, with 92% found just once. This chain connects TRBV6-5 to TRBJ1-6; TRBD1 is a possible D gene (5 bases). The material sequenced was peripheral blood, taken after recovery from COVID-19. The clonotype comes from a human donor who had recovered from COVID-19. The CDR3, as DNA: TGTGCCAGCAGGGGCTGGGACCCATCATCACCCCTCCACTTT. Its protein product is CASRGWDPSSPLHF.